There are a few counts of the clone carrying this T cell receptor beta chain. Antigen unknown. For TCR beta, libraries came from quantitative 5'-RACE with molecular barcodes. TCRdb ran MiXCR on the 5' RACE reads and lists one entry per CDR3 protein. The sample has roughly 440,000 distinct CDR3 sequences, under 20% seen once. The sample belongs to a study of CD8 T cells in ankylosing spondylitis. Study-wide points: In the blood and synovial fluid of reactive arthritis, some motif variants had been previously reported. Ankylosing spondylitis blood seemed to carry a telltale TCR beta motif made of under ten highly homologous variants. Relatively rare in peripheral blood, disease-linked clones were also CD8+.

The receptor was derived from a male donor with ankylosing spondylitis. Material for sequencing was blood, either unsorted or a sorted T cell fraction (not recorded which).

CDR3 coding DNA: TGTGCCAGCTCACCATTGGGGGCCGGGAACACTGAAGCTTTCTTT. Translated: CASSPLGAGNTEAFF. The rearrangement joins TRBV18 to TRBJ1-1, with a possible D match to TRBD1 (6 bases). Germline V gene sequence: CDR1 KGHSH, CDR2 LQKENI. This CDR3 has 15 amino acids. V was pared by 2 bases and J by 1 base, with 11 bases between.